The rows below give T cell receptor beta chains drawn from one sample of a study of blood T cell repertoires in COVID-19. The repertoire was sequenced with immunoSEQ multiplex PCR; TCRdb's copy has only in-frame clones and lacks some. This sample has approximately 65,000 clones; less than 95% occur once, and the top ten carry around 0.47%. Sequenced material: peripheral blood. The receptor source for this set is a man in his forties or fifties with COVID-19, enrolled during active disease. Each CDR3 is given with its conserved first and last residue. D genes are given only for firm matches. Clone size is not always given. Where it is, it says once, few, many or a class for expanded clones.

d_call: TRBD1; j_call: TRBJ2-4; v_call: TRBV5-1; clone_size: few; cdr3_nt: TGCGCCAGCAGCTATGACAGGGGGCGAGGCATTCAGTACTTC; cdr3_aa: CASSYDRGRGIQYF
d_call: TRBD1; j_call: TRBJ1-5; v_call: TRBV6-6; clone_size: .; cdr3_nt: TGTGCCAGCAGTCCGACAGGGAGCAATCAGCCCCAGCATTTT; cdr3_aa: CASSPTGSNQPQHF
d_call: .; j_call: TRBJ2-3; v_call: TRBV5-1; clone_size: .; cdr3_nt: TGCGCCAGCAGCTTGGACAGGGGGGGAGGTACGCAGTATTTT; cdr3_aa: CASSLDRGGGTQYF
d_call: .; j_call: TRBJ1-3; v_call: TRBV11-2; clone_size: .; cdr3_nt: TGTGCCAGCAGCCAGACCCGGGGAAGCGGAAACACCATATATTTT; cdr3_aa: CASSQTRGSGNTIYF
d_call: TRBD1; j_call: TRBJ1-2; v_call: TRBV6-5; clone_size: .; cdr3_nt: TGTGCCAGCAGGCCTGGGACAGGGGGACACGGCTACACCTTC; cdr3_aa: CASRPGTGGHGYTF
d_call: TRBD2; j_call: TRBJ2-5; v_call: TRBV9; clone_size: .; cdr3_nt: TGTGCCAGCAGCGGGCGGACTAGTCCAGAGACCCAGTACTTC; cdr3_aa: CASSGRTSPETQYF
d_call: .; j_call: TRBJ2-3; v_call: TRBV28; clone_size: .; cdr3_nt: TGTGCCAGCAGTTCCCAATTGACAGATACGCAGTATTTT; cdr3_aa: CASSSQLTDTQYF
d_call: .; j_call: TRBJ1-2; v_call: TRBV6-5; clone_size: .; cdr3_nt: TGTGCCAGCAGTTACGGGGGGGGTTATGGCTACACCTTC; cdr3_aa: CASSYGGGYGYTF
d_call: TRBD1; j_call: TRBJ2-7; v_call: TRBV11-2; clone_size: .; cdr3_nt: TGTGCCAGCAGCTTCATGGACAGGGGTTACGGGCAGTACTTC; cdr3_aa: CASSFMDRGYGQYF
d_call: TRBD2; j_call: TRBJ2-7; v_call: TRBV7-9; clone_size: .; cdr3_nt: TGTGCCAGCAGCTCCACTAGCGGGGCCTTCGAGCAGTACTTC; cdr3_aa: CASSSTSGAFEQYF
d_call: .; j_call: TRBJ2-5; v_call: TRBV5-1; clone_size: .; cdr3_nt: TGCGCCAGCAGCACCGACAGAGGTGGGACCCAGTACTTC; cdr3_aa: CASSTDRGGTQYF
d_call: .; j_call: TRBJ1-1; v_call: TRBV28; clone_size: .; cdr3_nt: TGTGCCAGCAGTTTCTCGGGGGAAGCTTTCTTT; cdr3_aa: CASSFSGEAFF
d_call: TRBD2; j_call: TRBJ2-7; v_call: TRBV7-2; clone_size: .; cdr3_nt: TGTGCCAGCAGCGCCCCTCCGTTCGGAGCGGGGCCTTACGAGCAGTACTTC; cdr3_aa: CASSAPPFGAGPYEQYF
d_call: .; j_call: TRBJ1-1; v_call: TRBV27; clone_size: once; cdr3_nt: TGTGCCAGCAGGAGGGCGGGGGACACTGAAGCTTTCTTT; cdr3_aa: CASRRAGDTEAFF